A selection of T cell receptor beta chains follows, all from one sample in a study of T-cell reconstitution after alpha-beta-depleted transplantation in children. TCRdb called the PCR reads again in MiXCR, with one record for every CDR3 protein. The top ten hold about 2.6% of the sample, which has 260,000 or so distinct CDR3 sequences, 9.5% to 15% seen once. Material: PBMCs from the stem cell graft donor, obtained from the stem cell graft. The receptors here all came from a human donor who donated a stem cell graft to a child with acute lymphoblastic leukemia. Each CDR3 is given with its conserved first and last residue. The D gene is left open where the match is weak. Where a row states a size, it is once, few, many or the class of an expanded clone; other rows omit it.

v_gene: TRBV6-1; abundance: many; j_gene: TRBJ2-2; d_gene: .; CDR3aa: CASSRTVNTGELFF; CDR3nt: TGTGCCAGCAGCCGGACTGTGAACACCGGGGAGCTGTTTTTT
v_gene: TRBV20-1; abundance: many; j_gene: TRBJ1-1; d_gene: .; CDR3aa: CSARPGVEAFF; CDR3nt: TGCAGTGCTAGACCGGGAGTCGAAGCTTTCTTT
v_gene: TRBV27; abundance: .; j_gene: TRBJ2-7; d_gene: TRBD1; CDR3aa: CVSAGGGYEQYF; CDR3nt: TGTGTGAGCGCAGGGGGCGGGTACGAGCAGTACTTC
v_gene: TRBV5-1; abundance: .; j_gene: TRBJ2-7; d_gene: TRBD1; CDR3aa: CASSLSGTGGIGEQYF; CDR3nt: TGCGCCAGCAGCTTGAGCGGGACAGGGGGCATCGGAGAGCAGTACTTC
v_gene: TRBV7-2; abundance: few; j_gene: TRBJ1-1; d_gene: TRBD1; CDR3aa: CASSLDKTGGTEAFF; CDR3nt: TGTGCCAGCAGCTTAGATAAGACAGGGGGCACTGAAGCTTTCTTT
v_gene: TRBV30; abundance: .; j_gene: TRBJ2-7; d_gene: .; CDR3aa: CAWSEGGEEQYF; CDR3nt: TGTGCCTGGAGTGAGGGGGGAGAAGAGCAGTACTTC
v_gene: TRBV4-3; abundance: many; j_gene: TRBJ1-1; d_gene: .; CDR3aa: CASSQGGGRTNTEAFF; CDR3nt: TGCGCCAGCAGCCAAGGGGGCGGACGGACTAACACTGAAGCTTTCTTT
v_gene: TRBV28; abundance: many; j_gene: TRBJ2-2; d_gene: .; CDR3aa: CASSQYLQGGTGELFF; CDR3nt: TGTGCCAGCAGCCAATACTTACAGGGAGGAACCGGGGAGCTGTTTTTT
v_gene: TRBV4-3; abundance: many; j_gene: TRBJ2-3; d_gene: .; CDR3aa: CASSLRAEDTQYF; CDR3nt: TGCGCCAGCAGCCTGCGGGCAGAGGATACGCAGTATTTT
v_gene: TRBV11-2; abundance: many; j_gene: TRBJ1-2; d_gene: .; CDR3aa: CASRDHRWRGYGYTF; CDR3nt: TGTGCCAGCAGGGATCACAGGTGGAGAGGCTATGGCTACACCTTC
v_gene: TRBV6-1; abundance: many; j_gene: TRBJ1-2; d_gene: .; CDR3aa: CASSGGTVYGYTF; CDR3nt: TGTGCCAGCAGTGGAGGGACCGTTTATGGCTACACCTTC
v_gene: TRBV20-1; abundance: .; j_gene: TRBJ2-7; d_gene: .; CDR3aa: CSAVTGEQYF; CDR3nt: TGCAGTGCGGTCACAGGGGAGCAGTACTTC
v_gene: TRBV5-1; abundance: many; j_gene: TRBJ1-3; d_gene: .; CDR3aa: CASSLNQGPGNTIYF; CDR3nt: TGCGCCAGCAGCTTGAACCAGGGACCTGGAAACACCATATATTTT
v_gene: TRBV20-1; abundance: many; j_gene: TRBJ1-5; d_gene: TRBD1; CDR3aa: CSATGQGDYQPQHF; CDR3nt: TGCAGTGCTACCGGACAGGGGGATTATCAGCCCCAGCATTTT
v_gene: TRBV10-1; abundance: .; j_gene: TRBJ1-5; d_gene: .; CDR3aa: CASSAYLWPQHF; CDR3nt: TGCGCCAGCAGTGCTTATTTGTGGCCCCAGCATTTT
v_gene: TRBV28; abundance: many; j_gene: TRBJ2-6; d_gene: TRBD2; CDR3aa: CASSLLAGSGANVLTF; CDR3nt: TGTGCCAGCAGTTTATTAGCGGGCTCTGGGGCCAACGTCCTGACTTTC
v_gene: TRBV6-1; abundance: .; j_gene: TRBJ2-1; d_gene: TRBD2; CDR3aa: CASRPRTSGRNEQFF; CDR3nt: TGTGCCAGCAGGCCCAGGACTAGCGGTAGAAATGAGCAGTTCTTC
v_gene: TRBV2; abundance: many; j_gene: TRBJ2-5; d_gene: .; CDR3aa: CASSERGAFGQETQYF; CDR3nt: TGTGCCAGCAGTGAACGGGGGGCCTTTGGACAAGAGACCCAGTACTTC
v_gene: TRBV28; abundance: many; j_gene: TRBJ2-1; d_gene: .; CDR3aa: CASSLFGSSSYNEQFF; CDR3nt: TGTGCCAGCAGTTTATTCGGGTCTAGCTCCTACAATGAGCAGTTCTTC
v_gene: TRBV5-1; abundance: many; j_gene: TRBJ2-7; d_gene: .; CDR3aa: CASSLDSRIPYEQYF; CDR3nt: TGCGCCAGCAGCTTGGACTCCAGAATCCCCTACGAGCAGTACTTC
v_gene: TRBV5-6; abundance: many; j_gene: TRBJ2-2; d_gene: TRBD1; CDR3aa: CASSLAGGANTGELFF; CDR3nt: TGTGCCAGCAGCTTAGCAGGGGGCGCGAACACCGGGGAGCTGTTTTTT
v_gene: TRBV29-1; abundance: many; j_gene: TRBJ2-5; d_gene: .; CDR3aa: CSVQNRARGETQYF; CDR3nt: TGCAGCGTTCAGAACAGGGCGAGGGGGGAGACCCAGTACTTC
v_gene: TRBV12-3/TRBV12-4; abundance: few; j_gene: TRBJ1-2; d_gene: .; CDR3aa: CASNPGGYGYTF; CDR3nt: TGTGCCAGCAACCCTGGGGGTTATGGCTACACCTTC
v_gene: TRBV20-1; abundance: many; j_gene: TRBJ2-5; d_gene: TRBD2; CDR3aa: CSAREGLAGETQYF; CDR3nt: TGCAGTGCTCGTGAGGGACTAGCGGGAGAGACCCAGTACTTC
v_gene: TRBV6-2/TRBV6-3; abundance: many; j_gene: TRBJ2-1; d_gene: TRBD2; CDR3aa: CASSPFGGGYEQFF; CDR3nt: TGTGCCAGCAGTCCCTTCGGGGGGGGCTATGAGCAGTTCTTC
v_gene: TRBV20-1; abundance: many; j_gene: TRBJ1-1; d_gene: .; CDR3aa: CSARSQRQTWGEAFF; CDR3nt: TGCAGTGCTAGAAGCCAACGACAGACCTGGGGGGAAGCTTTCTTT
v_gene: TRBV7-2; abundance: .; j_gene: TRBJ1-1; d_gene: .; CDR3aa: CASSLKRDTEAFF; CDR3nt: TGTGCCAGCAGCTTAAAGCGGGACACTGAAGCTTTCTTT
v_gene: TRBV2; abundance: .; j_gene: TRBJ2-5; d_gene: TRBD1; CDR3aa: CASSEVGTAQTQYF; CDR3nt: TGTGCCAGCAGTGAAGTGGGGACAGCGCAGACCCAGTACTTC
v_gene: TRBV10-3; abundance: many; j_gene: TRBJ1-1; d_gene: TRBD1; CDR3aa: CAISSTGGTEAFF; CDR3nt: TGTGCCATCAGTTCCACAGGGGGCACTGAAGCTTTCTTT
v_gene: TRBV7-6; abundance: many; j_gene: TRBJ2-7; d_gene: .; CDR3aa: CASSLKTHEQYF; CDR3nt: TGTGCCAGCAGCTTAAAGACACACGAGCAGTACTTC
v_gene: TRBV6-2/TRBV6-3; abundance: many; j_gene: TRBJ1-5; d_gene: TRBD1; CDR3aa: CASSLDRLANQPQHF; CDR3nt: TGTGCCAGCAGTTTGGACAGGCTAGCGAATCAGCCCCAGCATTTT
v_gene: TRBV13; abundance: many; j_gene: TRBJ1-3; d_gene: TRBD1; CDR3aa: CASSPEGDREDTIYF; CDR3nt: TGTGCCAGCAGCCCAGAAGGGGACAGGGAAGACACCATATATTTT
v_gene: TRBV7-9; abundance: many; j_gene: TRBJ2-7; d_gene: TRBD2; CDR3aa: CASSLGPVTSADEQYF; CDR3nt: TGTGCCAGCAGCTTAGGTCCGGTGACTAGCGCGGACGAGCAGTACTTC
v_gene: TRBV28; abundance: many; j_gene: TRBJ2-5; d_gene: .; CDR3aa: CASSLPEEETQYF; CDR3nt: TGTGCCAGCAGTTTACCAGAGGAAGAGACCCAGTACTTC
v_gene: TRBV29-1; abundance: many; j_gene: TRBJ2-1; d_gene: .; CDR3aa: CSANRDAGYNEQFF; CDR3nt: TGCAGCGCTAACCGGGACGCCGGGTACAATGAGCAGTTCTTC
v_gene: TRBV28; abundance: many; j_gene: TRBJ2-3; d_gene: TRBD2; CDR3aa: CASSLLLGGGTDTQYF; CDR3nt: TGTGCCAGCAGCCTCCTTCTTGGCGGGGGTACAGATACGCAGTATTTT
v_gene: TRBV28; abundance: few; j_gene: TRBJ2-1; d_gene: .; CDR3aa: CASSPVTGVSNEQFF; CDR3nt: TGTGCCAGCAGTCCCGTGACTGGCGTCAGCAATGAGCAGTTCTTC
v_gene: TRBV20-1; abundance: .; j_gene: TRBJ1-1; d_gene: .; CDR3aa: CSARTGSEAFF; CDR3nt: TGCAGTGCTAGAACGGGGTCTGAAGCTTTCTTT
v_gene: TRBV12-3/TRBV12-4; abundance: .; j_gene: TRBJ1-3; d_gene: TRBD1; CDR3aa: CASRKIRLGTDSGNTIYF; CDR3nt: TGTGCCAGCAGGAAAATAAGACTAGGGACAGACTCTGGAAACACCATATATTTT
v_gene: TRBV5-1; abundance: many; j_gene: TRBJ2-5; d_gene: TRBD2; CDR3aa: CASSIAGGPSETQYF; CDR3nt: TGCGCCAGCAGTATAGCGGGAGGGCCGTCAGAGACCCAGTACTTC
v_gene: TRBV12-3/TRBV12-4; abundance: many; j_gene: TRBJ1-1; d_gene: .; CDR3aa: CASSLPRTEAFF; CDR3nt: TGTGCCAGCAGTTTACCGAGGACTGAAGCTTTCTTT
v_gene: TRBV19; abundance: few; j_gene: TRBJ2-7; d_gene: .; CDR3aa: CASSPTTPSYEQYF; CDR3nt: TGTGCCAGTAGTCCGACGACGCCCTCCTACGAGCAGTACTTC
v_gene: TRBV12-3/TRBV12-4; abundance: many; j_gene: TRBJ2-6; d_gene: .; CDR3aa: CASSLEARGANVLTF; CDR3nt: TGTGCCAGCAGTTTAGAGGCGCGCGGGGCCAACGTCCTGACTTTC
v_gene: TRBV3-1; abundance: few; j_gene: TRBJ1-6; d_gene: .; CDR3aa: CASSHEDGRDSPLHF; CDR3nt: TGTGCCAGCAGCCATGAGGACGGGCGGGATTCACCCCTCCACTTT
v_gene: TRBV4-3; abundance: .; j_gene: TRBJ1-6; d_gene: .; CDR3aa: CASSQGVINSPLHF; CDR3nt: TGCGCCAGCAGCCAAGGGGTAATTAATTCACCCCTCCACTTT
v_gene: TRBV12-3/TRBV12-4; abundance: many; j_gene: TRBJ1-5; d_gene: .; CDR3aa: CASSPGTAVRGQPQHF; CDR3nt: TGTGCCAGCAGTCCGGGCACGGCGGTAAGAGGTCAGCCCCAGCATTTT
v_gene: TRBV13; abundance: many; j_gene: TRBJ1-1; d_gene: TRBD1; CDR3aa: CASSSGDRPYTEAFF; CDR3nt: TGTGCCAGCAGCTCGGGGGACAGGCCCTACACTGAAGCTTTCTTT
v_gene: TRBV4-2; abundance: few; j_gene: TRBJ2-1; d_gene: .; CDR3aa: CASSREAGSYNEQFF; CDR3nt: TGTGCCAGCAGCCGAGAGGCAGGGTCCTACAATGAGCAGTTCTTC